This T cell receptor (beta chain) was recorded in a study of blood T cells in healthy people across ages. V was shortened by 3 bases and J by 4 bases, with 22 bases between the two germline ends. Looked up from germline, CDR1 is SGHTA and CDR2 is FQGNSA. The CDR3 covers 17 residues. This clonotype came up a few times. The antigen is undetermined. The use of a sample-barcoded 5' primer and a J-beta primer mix characterized a second PCR of about 6 to 11 cycles. Tags on each cDNA molecule came from a template-switch adaptor with 12 random nucleotides. From the 5' RACE reads, TCRdb called clonotypes with MiXCR, one entry per CDR3 protein. The sample holds about 680,000 distinct CDR3 sequences, approximately 49% seen once. Notes on the study in general: The CMV status of each donor remained undetermined, and this could have confounded shifts in expanded clonotypes. The unsorted PBMCs prevented any conclusive comparison of naive versus antigen-experienced cells.

The sample consisted of blood. This TCR came from a woman in her sixties or seventies in good health. The chain combines TRBV7-2 with TRBJ2-7; possible D gene TRBD2, 6 bases. The CDR3: CASSFTHDPGSFYEQYF. The CDR3 bases are TGTGCCAGCAGCTTTACCCACGACCCCGGGAGTTTTTACGAGCAGTACTTC.